The sequence of this TCR beta chain was determined in a study of molecular identifiers for immune sequencing clone quantification (dated 2018 in TCRdb). About the investigation overall: For a replicate experiment, RNA from around 20,000 or 100,000 naive CD8 T cells was divided into five aliquots, of which four were sequenced. The study was a methods study using CD8 T cells to benchmark molecular-identifier clustering-based TCR repertoire sequencing (MIDCIRS) and TCR RNA copy counting. What the authors observed across the whole study: In CMV-specific effector cells, clones with more than 20 RNA copies contained over 97% of molecules, whereas in naive cells such clones contained under 1% of molecules. Modeling estimated about 3 recovered TCR RNA copies per cell, compared with about 10 by digital PCR, which implies roughly 29% capture efficiency. The sizes of highly expanded clones could end up underestimated when identical TCR molecules share a barcode. Even against a background of around 900,000 naive CD8 T cells, spiked-in Jurkat TCR RNA amounting to a single cell's worth was reported to be detectable. When barcode sub-clustering was not used, chimeric consensus sequences inflated TCR diversity, with chimeras reaching as high as 47%. Spiked-in Jurkat TCR RNA (roughly 10 copies' worth), which is not part of the donor repertoire, was contained in the naive libraries.

A remark on this clonotype: It lacks a known antigen. Base qualities are missing; no much larger clone stands one base away.

CDR1 is given as SGHTA and CDR2 as FQGTGA, both from the germline V gene. Trimming costs V 2 bases and J 4 bases, and their ends lie 8 bases apart. Reading from cysteine to phenylalanine, the CDR3 counts 14 amino acids. Only the CDR3 portion is preserved as DNA: 42 bases, with reading frame beginning at the first base. Libraries of naive CD8 T cells were built from around 20,000 to 1,000,000 sorted cells, with 10%, 30% or 50% of the purified RNA used. Naive CD8 T cells, defined as CD8+CD4-CCR7+CD45RA+, were FACS-sorted into RLT Plus buffer on a BD FACSAria II. Detection sensitivity was tested by spiking Jurkat RNA equal to some 11 TCR copies' worth into samples containing about 18,000-1,000,000 naive CD8 T cells. CD8 T cells were enriched using RosetteSep CD8+ T Cell Enrichment Cocktail and Ficoll-Paque, and the enriched cells then underwent ACK red cell lysis. The protocol used for the library was PCR. The run used an Illumina HiSeq 4000. Bulk TCR libraries were prepared as previously described, using TCR primers listed in Table S5. The Qiagen AllPrep DNA/RNA kit was used to purify total RNA. Before any analysis, reads coming from multiple sequencing runs of the same library were combined into one pool. For the original study's pipeline: Reads were retained only if their TCR constant sequence matched exactly, and those retained reads were trimmed to 150 nt and grouped according to their 12-nt molecular barcodes. Reads in each barcode group were sub-clustered using a 15% Levenshtein threshold, and a quality-weighted consensus sequence was built for each RNA molecule. Non-functional sequences were discarded, and so were lower-count sequences lying one edit away from another sequence. Barcode sub-clusters with fewer than 20% of the maximum read count were removed, based on fitting two negative binomial distributions. TCRdb cleaned the public reads at Q25 with fastp, built clones with MiXCR and kept in-frame beta chains. All rows with the same CDR3 protein become a single entry with the most common DNA and genes. TCRdb, not the authors, supplied the V and J calls. The sample table lists around 470,000 distinct CDR3 sequences, around a fifth of them with a count of one. The top ten clones comprise about 0.8% of the sample.

The chain was built from TRBV7-3 and TRBJ2-2; perhaps TRBD1 is the D gene, with 5 bases matching. The sequencing sample was made of naive CD8+ T cells from blood, with Jurkat cell RNA spiked in. The intended sense of this specimen's cell subset or site label: FACS-sorted CD8+CD4-CCR7+CD45RA+ naive T cells. The sequence derives from a human donor in good health. Some libraries in this study had Jurkat cell RNA spiked in. DNA sequence: TGTGCCAGCAGCTTAGGACATTTCACCGGGGAGCTGTTTTTT. It translates as CASSLGHFTGELFF.